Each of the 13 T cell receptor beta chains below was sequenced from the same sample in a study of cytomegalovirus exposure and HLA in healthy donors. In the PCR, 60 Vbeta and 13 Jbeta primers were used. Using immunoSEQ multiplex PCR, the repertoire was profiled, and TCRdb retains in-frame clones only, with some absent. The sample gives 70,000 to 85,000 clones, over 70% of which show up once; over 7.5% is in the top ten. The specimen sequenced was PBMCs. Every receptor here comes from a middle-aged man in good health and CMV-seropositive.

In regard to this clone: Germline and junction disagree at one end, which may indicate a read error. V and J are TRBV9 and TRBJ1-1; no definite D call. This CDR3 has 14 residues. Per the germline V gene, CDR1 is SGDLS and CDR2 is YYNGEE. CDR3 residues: CASSVVRGNPEAFF. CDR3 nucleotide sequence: TGTGCCAGCAGCGTAGTGCGAGGGAACCCTGAAGCTTTCTTT.

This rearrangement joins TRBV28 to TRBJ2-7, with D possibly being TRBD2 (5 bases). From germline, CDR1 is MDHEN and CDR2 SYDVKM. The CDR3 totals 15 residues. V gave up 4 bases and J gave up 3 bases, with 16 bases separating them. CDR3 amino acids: CASSSTPGIFYEQYF. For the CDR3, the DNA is TGTGCCAGCAGTTCAACGCCGGGAATCTTCTACGAGCAGTACTTC.

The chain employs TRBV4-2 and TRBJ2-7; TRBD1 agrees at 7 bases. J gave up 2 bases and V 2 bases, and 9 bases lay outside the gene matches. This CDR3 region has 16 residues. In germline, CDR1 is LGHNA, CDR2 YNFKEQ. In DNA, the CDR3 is TGTGCCAGCAGCCAACAGACCGGGACAGCACCCTACGAGCAGTACTTC. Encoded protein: CASSQQTGTAPYEQYF.

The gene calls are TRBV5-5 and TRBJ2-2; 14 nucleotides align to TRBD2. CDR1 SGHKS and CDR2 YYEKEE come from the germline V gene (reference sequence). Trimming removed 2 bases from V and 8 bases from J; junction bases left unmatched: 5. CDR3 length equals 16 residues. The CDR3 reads CASSFGTSGSTGELFF. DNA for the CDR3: TGTGCCAGCAGCTTCGGGACTAGCGGGAGTACTGGGGAGCTGTTTTTT.

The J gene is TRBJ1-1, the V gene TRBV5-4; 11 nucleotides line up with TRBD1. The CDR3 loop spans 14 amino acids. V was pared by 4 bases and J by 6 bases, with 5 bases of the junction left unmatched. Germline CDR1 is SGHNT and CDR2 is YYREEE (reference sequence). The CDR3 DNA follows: TGTGCCAGCAGCGGACGGACAGGGGGCTCTGAAGCTTTCTTT. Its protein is CASSGRTGGSEAFF. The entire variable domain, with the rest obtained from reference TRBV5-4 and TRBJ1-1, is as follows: ETGVTQSPTHLIKTRGQQVTLRCSSQSGHNTVSWYQQALGQGPQFIFQYYREEENGRGNFPPRFSGLQFPNYSSELNVNALELDDSALYLCASSGRTGGSEAFFGQGTRLTVV.

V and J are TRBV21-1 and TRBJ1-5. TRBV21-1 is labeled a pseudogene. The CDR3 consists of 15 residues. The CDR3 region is CASSKVSGGHQPQHF. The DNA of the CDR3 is TGTGCCAGCAGCAAGGTCTCCGGGGGACATCAGCCCCAGCATTTT.

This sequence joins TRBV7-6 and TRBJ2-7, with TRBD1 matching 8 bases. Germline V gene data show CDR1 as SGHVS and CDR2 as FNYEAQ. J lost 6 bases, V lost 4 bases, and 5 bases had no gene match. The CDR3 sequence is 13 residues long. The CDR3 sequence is CASSSSQGAEQYF. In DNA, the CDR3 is TGTGCCAGCAGCTCTTCGCAGGGGGCCGAGCAGTACTTC.

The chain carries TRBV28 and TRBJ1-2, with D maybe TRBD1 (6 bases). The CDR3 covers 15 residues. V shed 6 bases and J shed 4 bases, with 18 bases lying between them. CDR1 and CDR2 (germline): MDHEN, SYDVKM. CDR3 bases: TGTGCCAGCAGCCTCCCGAGGGGGGGGAGCTATGGCTACACCTTC. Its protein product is CASSLPRGGSYGYTF.

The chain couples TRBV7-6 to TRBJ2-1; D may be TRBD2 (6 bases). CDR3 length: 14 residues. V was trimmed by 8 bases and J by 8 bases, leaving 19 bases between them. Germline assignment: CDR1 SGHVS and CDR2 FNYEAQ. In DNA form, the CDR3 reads TGTGCCAGCTGCCTCGGAGGGCAGGGCGATGAGCAGTTCTTC. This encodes CASCLGGQGDEQFF.

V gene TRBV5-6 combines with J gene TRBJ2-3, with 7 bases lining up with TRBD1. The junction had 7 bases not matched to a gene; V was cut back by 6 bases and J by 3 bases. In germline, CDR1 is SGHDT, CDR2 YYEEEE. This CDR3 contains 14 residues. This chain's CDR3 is CASTRDRVTDTQYF. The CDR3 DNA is TGTGCCAGCACCCGGGACAGAGTTACAGATACGCAGTATTTT.

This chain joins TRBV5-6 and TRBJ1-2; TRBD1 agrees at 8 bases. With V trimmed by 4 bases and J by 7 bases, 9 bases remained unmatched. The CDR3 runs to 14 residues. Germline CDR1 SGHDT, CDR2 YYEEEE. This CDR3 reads CASSVTRGLVGYTF. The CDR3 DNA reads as TGTGCCAGCAGCGTGACCAGGGGGCTGGTTGGCTACACCTTC.

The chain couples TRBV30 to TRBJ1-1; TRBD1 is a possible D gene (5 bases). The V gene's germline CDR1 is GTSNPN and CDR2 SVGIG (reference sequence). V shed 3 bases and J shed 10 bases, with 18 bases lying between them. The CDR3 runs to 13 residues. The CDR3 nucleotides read TGTGCCTGGAGCGCACCATCACGGGGGGGAGCTTTCTTT. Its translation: CAWSAPSRGGAFF.

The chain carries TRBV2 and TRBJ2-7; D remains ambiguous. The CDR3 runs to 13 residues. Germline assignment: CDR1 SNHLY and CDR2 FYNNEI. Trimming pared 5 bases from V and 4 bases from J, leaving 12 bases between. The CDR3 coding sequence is TGTGCCAGCAGTCCTACTATCCTTTACGAGCAGTACTTC. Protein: CASSPTILYEQYF.